The 23 T cell receptor beta chains reported below all come from one sample, sequenced in a study of PD-1 blockade in classical Hodgkin lymphoma. Time point here: cycle 4 day 1 (C4D1), after less than 7 weeks of nivolumab. Brentuximab vedotin exposure varied, and every patient relapsed after autologous stem cell transplantation. The table came from immunoSEQ multiplex PCR; TCRdb's copy has only in-frame clones and leaves some out. The sample carries tens of thousands of clones, approximately 80% recorded once. The sequencing used peripheral blood mononuclear cells (PBMCs), collected before the fourth cycle of nivolumab. Every receptor here comes from a human donor with classical Hodgkin lymphoma.

The chain couples TRBV19 to TRBJ2-5; D uncertain. The V end was cut by 3 bases, the J end by 2 bases, with 7 bases between. Germline CDR1 and CDR2: LNHDA and SQIVND (reference sequence). The CDR3 consists of 13 residues. The chain's CDR3 is CASSIKPQETQYF. The CDR3 bases are TGTGCCAGTAGTATTAAGCCACAAGAGACCCAGTACTTC.

The table lists this clone with a count of one. J is TRBJ2-2 and V is TRBV10-2, with a weak D call TRBD2 (7 bases). Germline loops: CDR1 WSHSY, CDR2 SAAADI. The CDR3 runs 19 residues. The ends were cut back, 3 bases at V and 5 bases at J, with 25 bases in the middle. The CDR3 is CASSDGNFLGGAGTGELFF. The CDR3 nucleotides read TGCGCCAGCAGTGACGGAAATTTTTTAGGGGGGGCCGGAACCGGGGAGCTGTTTTTT.

This chain connects TRBV6-1 to TRBJ1-5, with TRBD1 matching over 8 bases. CDR1 MNHNS and CDR2 SASEGT come from the germline V gene. This CDR3 spans 15 amino acids. V lost 7 bases, J lost 7 bases, and 12 bases stayed unmatched. This CDR3 is CASKVLDRVGQPQHF. The CDR3 coding sequence is TGTGCCAGCAAAGTGCTGGACAGGGTCGGACAGCCCCAGCATTTT.

This chain uses TRBV5-1 with TRBJ2-3, with D tentatively TRBD1 (5 bases). CDR1 and CDR2 from the germline V gene are SGHRS and YFSETQ. V lost 0 bases, J lost 6 bases, and 8 bases lay in between. The CDR3 contains 13 residues. CDR3 bases: TGCGCCAGCAGCTTGGTCCCAGGGGATACGCAGTATTTT. It yields the protein CASSLVPGDTQYF.

The rearrangement uses TRBV30 and TRBJ2-5; TRBD2 matches 8 bases. V gave up 0 bases and J gave up 4 bases; unmatched junction bases: 4. CDR1 and CDR2 from the germline V gene are GTSNPN and SVGIG (reference sequence). The CDR3 is 14 amino acids. For the CDR3, the DNA is TGTGCCTGGAGTGTACGGGGGGGCGGAGAGACCCAGTACTTC. As protein: CAWSVRGGGETQYF.

Turning to this clone: One junction end does not reproduce the germline sequence, and a read error may be involved. The chain uses TRBV29-1 and TRBJ2-5; 7 bases fit TRBD1. Germline V gene sequence: CDR1 SQVTM, CDR2 ANQGSEA. The CDR3 is 14 amino acids. CDR3 residues: CSVGGNRGQATQYF. DNA of the CDR3: TGCAGCGTTGGGGGGAATAGGGGGCAAGCGACCCAGTACTTC.

Only one count was recorded for this clone. One end of the junction is discordant with germline, which a read error may explain. The gene calls are TRBV19 and TRBJ2-3, with TRBD2 matching over 8 bases. Germline lookup yields CDR1 LNHDA and CDR2 SQIVND (reference sequence). The CDR3 totals 17 residues. The CDR3 reads CASSPTLLAASTDAQYF. In DNA, the CDR3 is TGTGCCAGTAGTCCTACCCTACTAGCGGCTAGCACAGATGCGCAGTATTTT.

The rearrangement links TRBV7-2 to TRBJ1-2, with TRBD1 identical over 8 bases. The germline V gene encodes CDR1 SGHTA and CDR2 FQGNSA. J lost 4 bases, V lost 1 base, and 8 bases had no gene match. The CDR3 has 16 amino acids. The CDR3 reads CASSLDGGQAIYGYTF. CDR3 in DNA: TGTGCCAGCAGCTTAGATGGGGGACAGGCCATCTATGGCTACACCTTC.

V and J are TRBV9 and TRBJ1-2, with D maybe TRBD1 (5 bases). V dropped 2 bases and J dropped 4 bases, with 9 bases sitting between them. The CDR3 loop spans 13 amino acids. CDR1 is SGDLS, CDR2 YYNGEE, per germline. The CDR3 region is CASSVSGFYGYTF. In DNA form, the CDR3 reads TGTGCCAGCAGCGTCTCAGGGTTCTATGGCTACACCTTC.

J is TRBJ2-7 and V is TRBV6-1; no definite D call. Germline assignment: CDR1 MNHNS and CDR2 SASEGT. Trimming pared 1 base from V and 4 bases from J, leaving 5 bases between. CDR3 length equals 12 residues. The CDR3 region has the DNA TGTGCCAGCAGTGAAGTGGGGTACGAGCAGTACTTC. Translating gives CASSEVGYEQYF.

This clone was recorded only once. The genes are TRBV30 and TRBJ1-5; a possible D gene is TRBD1 (5 bases). V was shortened by 4 bases and J by 0 bases, with 19 bases between the two germline ends. The CDR3 length is 17 residues. The germline CDR1 and CDR2 sequences are GTSNPN and SVGIG (reference sequence). Here the CDR3 reads CAWKKGPINYSNQPQHF. CDR3 nucleotide sequence: TGTGCCTGGAAGAAGGGGCCTATCAATTATAGCAATCAGCCCCAGCATTTT.

The V and J genes are TRBV27 and TRBJ2-1; TRBD1 matches at 7 bases. CDR3 length: 17 amino acids. V shed 2 bases and J 2 bases; nucleotides not matched to a gene: 9. Germline V gene data show CDR1 as MNHEY and CDR2 as SMNVEV (reference sequence). The CDR3 protein is CASSLNPGQFAYNEQFF. The DNA of the CDR3 is TGTGCCAGCAGTTTAAACCCGGGACAGTTCGCCTACAATGAGCAGTTCTTC.

The V and J genes are TRBV11-2 and TRBJ1-1, with D perhaps TRBD1 (5 bases). Germline CDR1 SGHAT, CDR2 FQNNGV. CDR3 length equals 15 residues. V was clipped by 5 bases and J by 8 bases, with 21 bases between them. Here the CDR3 reads CASSTIALGVGEAFF. In DNA, the CDR3 is TGTGCCAGCAGCACCATTGCCTTGGGGGTTGGGGAAGCTTTCTTT.

As concerns this clone: Other DNA sequences within the sample encode an identical CDR3. This chain uses TRBV5-4 with TRBJ2-5; 13 bases align to TRBD2. The CDR3 length is 16 residues. Trimming removed 4 bases from V and 4 bases from J; junction bases left unmatched: 7. CDR1 is SGHNT, CDR2 YYREEE, per germline (reference sequence). The CDR3 protein is CASSRTSGGRGETQYF. The CDR3, as DNA: TGTGCCAGCAGCCGGACTAGCGGGGGCCGGGGAGAGACCCAGTACTTC.

The V gene is TRBV7-9, the J gene TRBJ1-5; a weak D match, TRBD1 (5 bases). Germline V gene data show CDR1 as SEHNR and CDR2 as FQNEAQ (reference sequence). V dropped 5 bases and J dropped 6 bases, with 11 bases sitting between them. This CDR3 contains 13 residues. The CDR3 here is CASSPGQGQPQHF. DNA of the CDR3: TGTGCCAGCAGCCCAGGTCAGGGTCAGCCCCAGCATTTT.

V and J are TRBV28 and TRBJ1-3; D is unresolved. Per the germline V gene, CDR1 is MDHEN and CDR2 is SYDVKM. The CDR3 contains 13 residues. Trimming took off 4 bases at V and 0 bases at J, with 4 bases between the two ends. The CDR3 DNA sequence: TGTGCCAGCAGTTGGCTCTCTGGAAACACCATATATTTT. This translates into CASSWLSGNTIYF.

CDR3 region: CAISERGGHEQFF. Here the CDR3 DNA reads TGTGCCATCAGTGAGAGGGGGGGCCATGAGCAGTTCTTC. V gene TRBV10-3 combines with J gene TRBJ2-1; D is perhaps TRBD2 (7 bases). The germline V and J ends were trimmed by 2 bases and 8 bases, with 10 bases remaining between them. In germline, CDR1 is ENHRY, CDR2 SYGVKD. The CDR3 runs 13 residues.

This chain joins TRBV20-1 and TRBJ2-5; D gene ambiguous. From germline, CDR1 is DFQATT and CDR2 SNEGSKA (reference sequence). Deletions cut 0 bases from V and 5 bases from J, with 4 bases between. The CDR3 loop spans 11 amino acids. Here the CDR3 DNA reads TGCAGTGCTAGAGAGTCTGAGACCCAGTACTTC. Translating gives CSARESETQYF.

The chain uses TRBV28 and TRBJ1-1, with D possibly matching TRBD1 (6 bases). The germline CDR1 and CDR2 sequences are MDHEN and SYDVKM. This CDR3 spans 15 amino acids. V lost 8 bases, J lost 7 bases, and 23 bases lay in between. CDR3 protein: CASFPRGGKRFEAFF. CDR3 DNA sequence: TGTGCCAGCTTCCCCAGGGGAGGGAAAAGGTTTGAAGCTTTCTTT.

The rearrangement joins TRBV27 to TRBJ2-7, with TRBD1 identical over 7 bases. J gave up 6 bases and V 4 bases, and 3 bases lay outside the gene matches. The V gene's germline CDR1 is MNHEY and CDR2 SMNVEV (reference sequence). CDR3 length: 12 residues. The CDR3 DNA is TGTGCCAGCAGTTCGACAGGGCTCGAGCAGTACTTC. Translating gives CASSSTGLEQYF.

The V call is TRBV5-1, the J call TRBJ2-1, with 11 positions matching TRBD2. V was clipped by 3 bases and J by 5 bases; unmatched bases: 7. Germline assignment: CDR1 SGHRS and CDR2 YFSETQ. The CDR3 loop spans 16 amino acids. The CDR3 here is CASSWTGTSGHNEQFF. CDR3 in DNA: TGCGCCAGCAGCTGGACTGGGACTAGCGGTCACAATGAGCAGTTCTTC. The whole variable domain, filled in from reference TRBV5-1 and TRBJ2-1, reads KAGVTQTPRYLIKTRGQQVTLSCSPISGHRSVSWYQQTPGQGLQFLFEYFSETQRNKGNFPGRFSGRQFSNSRSEMNVSTLELGDSALYLCASSWTGTSGHNEQFFGPGTRLTVL.

V gene TRBV27 combines with J gene TRBJ2-3; 8 bases fit TRBD1. Germline V gene lookup returns CDR1 MNHEY and CDR2 SMNVEV (reference sequence). The CDR3 extends over 18 amino acids. V dropped 8 bases and J dropped 6; count of bases not matched to a gene: 22. For the CDR3, the DNA is TGTGCCAGCTCCCAGCGGGCAGGGGGCCTGGGGTGGACGGATACGCAGTATTTT. It encodes CASSQRAGGLGWTDTQYF.

This chain joins TRBV7-2 and TRBJ2-2; D is ambiguous. The germline gives CDR1 SGHTA, CDR2 FQGNSA. CDR3 length equals 14 residues. V was cut by 2 bases and J by 4 bases, with 8 bases left in between. CDR3 sequence (DNA): TGTGCCAGCAGCTTAACAGCTGGCACCGGGGAGCTGTTTTTT. As protein: CASSLTAGTGELFF.